Included here is one T cell receptor beta chain sequence, with context. Per germline, CDR1 LGHDT and CDR2 YNNKEL (reference sequence). V lost 2 bases, J lost 3 bases, and 4 bases stayed unmatched. CDR3 length: 15 amino acids. Authors' analysis steps: Reference gene primer amplification in the assay estimated nucleated cell counts. The data were produced by immunoSEQ multiplex PCR, yet TCRdb's version contains in-frame clones alone and is incomplete. That table furnishes V, J and clone size, whereas the DNA furnished D and trimming. Here the sample spans more than 65,000 clones, 82% being singletons. This sample is drawn from a study of blood T cell repertoires in COVID-19. Study overall: Acute and convalescent COVID-19 specimens originated in the United States, Italy and Spain. Nucleic acid was either cDNA or gDNA, and it came from T cells, B-cell-depleted T cells, or PBMCs.

The sequenced sample consisted of peripheral blood. The clonotype comes from a woman of 80 years or more with acute or convalescent COVID-19. The gene calls are TRBV3-1 (or the pseudogene TRBV3-2) and TRBJ2-3; the match to TRBD1 covers 8 bases. CDR3 nucleotide sequence: TGTGCCAGCAGCCAAAACCGACAGGGGACAGATACGCAGTATTTT. Translated: CASSQNRQGTDTQYF.